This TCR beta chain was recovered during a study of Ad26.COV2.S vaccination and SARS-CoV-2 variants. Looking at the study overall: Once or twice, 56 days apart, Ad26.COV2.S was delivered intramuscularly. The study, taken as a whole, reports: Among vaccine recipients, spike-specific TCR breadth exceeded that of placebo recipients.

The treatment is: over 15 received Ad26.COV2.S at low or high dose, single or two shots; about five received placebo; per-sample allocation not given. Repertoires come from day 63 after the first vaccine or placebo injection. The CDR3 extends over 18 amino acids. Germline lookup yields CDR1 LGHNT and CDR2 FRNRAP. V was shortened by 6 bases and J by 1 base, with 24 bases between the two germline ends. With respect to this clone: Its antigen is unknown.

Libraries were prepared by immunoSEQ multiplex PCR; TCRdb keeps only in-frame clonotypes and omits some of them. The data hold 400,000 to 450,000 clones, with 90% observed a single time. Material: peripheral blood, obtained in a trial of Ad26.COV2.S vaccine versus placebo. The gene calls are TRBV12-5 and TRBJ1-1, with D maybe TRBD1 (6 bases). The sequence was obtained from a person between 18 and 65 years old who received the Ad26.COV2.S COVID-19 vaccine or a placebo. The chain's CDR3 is CASGDKLVGLGGNTEAFF. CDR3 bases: TGTGCTAGTGGGGATAAGCTCGTCGGACTAGGGGGGAACACTGAAGCTTTCTTT.